The 12 T cell receptor beta chains below all came from one sample that was sequenced in a study of blood T cell repertoires in COVID-19. Data came from immunoSEQ multiplex PCR; TCRdb stores just in-frame clones and leaves some out. The table has 470,000 or so clones, 80% to 90% seen once. The sequenced sample consisted of peripheral blood. These receptors all come from a human donor in a cohort sampled during active COVID-19.

This clone appeared a single time. This chain connects TRBV27 to TRBJ1-2; the match to TRBD1 covers 7 bases. Germline V gives CDR1 MNHEY, CDR2 SMNVEV (reference sequence). This CDR3 has 14 amino acids. The V segment lost 0 bases and the J segment 4 bases; nucleotides outside the gene matches: 2. CDR3 protein: CASSLSRGPYGYTF. The CDR3 DNA is TGTGCCAGCAGTTTATCGAGGGGGCCCTATGGCTACACCTTC.

The J gene is TRBJ2-7, the V gene TRBV13; no clear D gene. The CDR3 is 13 amino acids. Germline values: CDR1 PRHDT, CDR2 FYEKMQ (reference sequence). Trimming stripped 4 bases from V and 1 base from J, with 8 bases between. DNA of the CDR3: TGTGCCAGCAGCTCCCCACTATCCTACGAGCAGTACTTC. This encodes CASSSPLSYEQYF.

This chain links TRBV6-5 with TRBJ2-7, with D tentatively TRBD1 (7 bases). The CDR3 is 13 amino acids. Trimming removed 6 bases at V and 5 bases at J, with 14 bases between. Germline V gene lookup returns CDR1 MNHEY and CDR2 SVGAGI. Here the CDR3 reads CASRSGGGHEQYF. CDR3 sequence (DNA): TGTGCCAGCAGGAGCGGAGGGGGCCACGAGCAGTACTTC.

This chain links TRBV30 with TRBJ1-4, with D unresolved. Germline V CDR1 and CDR2: GTSNPN, SVGIG (reference sequence). Trimming pared 7 bases from V and 5 bases from J, leaving 17 bases between. This CDR3 is built from 14 residues. This CDR3 reads CASTLDTLNEKLFF. The CDR3 DNA reads as TGTGCCTCGACCCTTGACACTTTAAATGAAAAACTGTTTTTT.

This chain uses TRBV30 with TRBJ1-6, with D tentatively TRBD1 (6 bases). The CDR3 contains 16 residues. V lost 0 bases and J lost 4, with 13 bases in between. From germline, CDR1 is GTSNPN and CDR2 SVGIG (reference sequence). The CDR3 DNA reads TGTGCCTGGAGTGTAAGTGGCAGGGGTTATAATTCACCCCTCCACTTT. As protein: CAWSVSGRGYNSPLHF.

The V gene is TRBV5-1, the J gene TRBJ1-4; possible D gene TRBD1, 6 bases. The CDR3 is 16 amino acids. V lost 4 bases and J lost 1, with 14 bases in between. Germline CDR1 SGHRS, CDR2 YFSETQ. CDR3 sequence (DNA): TGCGCCAGCAGCCCCCCAGGGGTCGGAACTAATGAAAAACTGTTTTTT. Encoded protein: CASSPPGVGTNEKLFF.

V usage is TRBV28 and J usage is TRBJ2-7, with 8 bases identical to TRBD2. Per the germline V gene, CDR1 is MDHEN and CDR2 is SYDVKM. Losses at the gene ends were 6 bases for V and 4 bases for J; bases not matched to a gene: 8. The CDR3 contains 14 residues. The DNA for the CDR3 is TGTGCCAGCAGGACGGTCGGGGGGGCATACGAGCAGTACTTC. Protein sequence: CASRTVGGAYEQYF.

The chain has TRBV19 and TRBJ2-1; possibly TRBD2 for D (6 bases). CDR1 and CDR2 from the germline V gene are LNHDA and SQIVND (reference sequence). This CDR3 spans 16 amino acids. Trimming stripped 6 bases from V and 0 bases from J, with 15 bases between. The CDR3 sequence: CASSTAGSRSYNEQFF. The DNA of the CDR3 is TGTGCCAGTAGCACTGCGGGGTCTCGCTCCTACAATGAGCAGTTCTTC. The complete variable domain, with remaining parts taken from reference TRBV19 and TRBJ2-1, reads DGGITQSPKYLFRKEGQNVTLSCEQNLNHDAMYWYRQDPGQGLRLIYYSQIVNDFQKGDIAEGYSVSREKKESFPLTVTSAQKNPTAFYLCASSTAGSRSYNEQFFGPGTRLTVL.

V and J are TRBV7-2 and TRBJ2-3; D ambiguous. The CDR3 runs to 14 residues. The germline V gene encodes CDR1 SGHTA and CDR2 FQGNSA. Deletions cut 0 bases from V and 0 bases from J, with 4 bases between. CDR3 sequence reads: CASSLAQSTDTQYF. The CDR3 DNA is TGTGCCAGCAGCTTAGCCCAAAGCACAGATACGCAGTATTTT.

This rearrangement joins TRBV9 to TRBJ2-2; 13 bases match TRBD2. The CDR3 contains 17 residues. The V and J ends lost 1 base and 4 bases, in that order; junction bases with no gene match: 4. Germline assignment: CDR1 SGDLS and CDR2 YYNGEE. CDR3 DNA: TGTGCCAGCAGCGTACGGACTAGCGGGAGAGTCACCGGGGAGCTGTTTTTT. Encoded protein: CASSVRTSGRVTGELFF.

The chain has TRBV6-1 and TRBJ1-2, with D unclear. From germline, CDR1 is MNHNS and CDR2 SASEGT. CDR3 length: 15 residues. The V end lost 2 bases, the J end lost 4 bases, and 14 bases lay between the germline ends. Here the CDR3 DNA reads TGTGCCAGCAGTGAACGCGCATCAATCACCTATGGCTACACCTTC. Protein product: CASSERASITYGYTF.

The J gene is TRBJ2-2, the V gene TRBV7-9; D is unresolved. V was trimmed by 8 bases and J by 4 bases, leaving 5 bases between them. The CDR3 spans 11 residues. Per the germline V gene, CDR1 is SEHNR and CDR2 is FQNEAQ (reference sequence). The CDR3 DNA follows: TGTGCCAGCTCTTTCACCGGGGAGCTGTTTTTT. Translation: CASSFTGELFF. The whole variable domain, remainder taken from reference TRBV7-9 and TRBJ2-2, is DTGVSQNPRHKITKRGQNVTFRCDPISEHNRLYWYRQTLGQGPEFLTYFQNEAQLEKSRLLSDRFSAERPKGSFSTLEIQRTEQGDSAMYLCASSFTGELFFGEGSRLTVL.